Listed below are T cell receptor beta chains from one sample, sequenced in a study of T cells in Graves' hyperthyroidism and ophthalmopathy. TCRdb analysed the multiplex PCR reads with MiXCR anew, one entry per CDR3 protein. The sample lists some 350,000 distinct CDR3 sequences, about 16% occurring once. Sequencing was done on a sample of blood. These receptors were obtained from a woman aged 55-75 years with Graves' ophthalmopathy. CDR3s include the opening cysteine and the closing phenylalanine or tryptophan. The D gene is left open where the match is weak. The size of a clone is reported for some rows only, either as once, few or many, or as a class for expanded clones.

CDR3 DNA: TGTGCCTGGTCCTCAGGGACAGGGGGGCGAACTTTCTTT
CDR3 protein: CAWSSGTGGRTFF
V gene: TRBV30
clone size: NA
J gene: TRBJ1-1
D gene: TRBD1

CDR3 DNA: TGTGCTAGTGGTCCGAGACAGGGACACGAGACCCAGTACTTC
CDR3 protein: CASGPRQGHETQYF
V gene: TRBV12-5
clone size: few
J gene: TRBJ2-5
D gene: TRBD1

CDR3 DNA: TGTGCCAGCAAATTAAAGGGAGATACGCAGTATTTT
CDR3 protein: CASKLKGDTQYF
V gene: TRBV6-1
clone size: few
J gene: TRBJ2-3
D gene: NA

CDR3 DNA: TGTGCCAGCAGTCAATACAGGGCGAGCTATGGCTACACCTTC
CDR3 protein: CASSQYRASYGYTF
V gene: TRBV27
clone size: NA
J gene: TRBJ1-2
D gene: NA

CDR3 DNA: TGTGCCAGCCCCCGCGGGGGCAAGAACACTGAAGCTTTCTTT
CDR3 protein: CASPRGGKNTEAFF
V gene: TRBV12-3/TRBV12-4
clone size: many
J gene: TRBJ1-1
D gene: NA

CDR3 DNA: TGTGCCAGTAGTATCCGGACTAGCGGGAGGAGCTCCTACAATGAGCAGTTCTTC
CDR3 protein: CASSIRTSGRSSYNEQFF
V gene: TRBV19
clone size: many
J gene: TRBJ2-1
D gene: TRBD2

CDR3 DNA: TGCGCCAGCAGCCATCTCCCGGGACAGGGTGAAGCGGACACTGAAGCTTTCTTT
CDR3 protein: CASSHLPGQGEADTEAFF
V gene: TRBV4-1
clone size: few
J gene: TRBJ1-1
D gene: TRBD1

CDR3 DNA: TGCAGCCACCGGGACTACAGTCATGAGCAGTTCTTC
CDR3 protein: CSHRDYSHEQFF
V gene: TRBV29-1
clone size: many
J gene: TRBJ2-1
D gene: TRBD2

CDR3 DNA: TGCGCCAGCAGCCAAGTCCCAGGCCGACTTCTTGACGAGCAGTACTTC
CDR3 protein: CASSQVPGRLLDEQYF
V gene: TRBV4-1
clone size: NA
J gene: TRBJ2-7
D gene: NA

CDR3 DNA: TGCGCCAGCAGCCAAGTGGCTGCAGGGGGCTACGAGCAGTACTTC
CDR3 protein: CASSQVAAGGYEQYF
V gene: TRBV4-1
clone size: NA
J gene: TRBJ2-7
D gene: TRBD1

CDR3 DNA: TGCAGTGCTAGAGATCACCCTGCAACTAATGAAAAACTGTTTTTT
CDR3 protein: CSARDHPATNEKLFF
V gene: TRBV20-1
clone size: few
J gene: TRBJ1-4
D gene: NA

CDR3 DNA: TGTGCCAGCAGTTCCCCGGGGGGACTAGCGGGAGGGTCCGCCTACGAGCAGTACTTC
CDR3 protein: CASSSPGGLAGGSAYEQYF
V gene: TRBV2
clone size: many
J gene: TRBJ2-7
D gene: TRBD2

CDR3 DNA: TGTGCCAGCAGCCCCCGAGCCGAGTACACCGGGGAGCTGTTTTTT
CDR3 protein: CASSPRAEYTGELFF
V gene: TRBV7-3
clone size: many
J gene: TRBJ2-2
D gene: NA

CDR3 DNA: TGCAGCGTTGGGGGGGGGACTAGCGGGGGTTACAATGAGCAGTTCTTC
CDR3 protein: CSVGGGTSGGYNEQFF
V gene: TRBV29-1
clone size: many
J gene: TRBJ2-1
D gene: TRBD2

CDR3 DNA: TGTGCCAGCAGCGTAGTCGACAGGGGTCTAGCGGGTGAGCAGTTCTTC
CDR3 protein: CASSVVDRGLAGEQFF
V gene: TRBV9
clone size: NA
J gene: TRBJ2-1
D gene: NA

CDR3 DNA: TGTGCCAGCAGTCTGGACTTCACCGGGGAGCTGTTTTTT
CDR3 protein: CASSLDFTGELFF
V gene: TRBV12-3/TRBV12-4
clone size: many
J gene: TRBJ2-2
D gene: NA

CDR3 DNA: TGCGCCAGCAGCTTATCGTTGACAAACTCCCCGAACACTGAAGCTTTCTTT
CDR3 protein: CASSLSLTNSPNTEAFF
V gene: TRBV5-1
clone size: many
J gene: TRBJ1-1
D gene: NA

CDR3 DNA: TGCGCATGTAAAGCGGGACCCGGGGAGCTGTTTTTT
CDR3 protein: CACKAGPGELFF
V gene: TRBV12-3/TRBV12-4
clone size: many
J gene: TRBJ2-2
D gene: TRBD2

CDR3 DNA: TGTGCCAGCAGTGAAGGTAGGGCGTTGAGTGAGCGGTTCTTC
CDR3 protein: CASSEGRALSERFF
V gene: TRBV2
clone size: NA
J gene: TRBJ2-1
D gene: NA

CDR3 DNA: TGTGCCAGTAGTATAGCGTGGGACAGGGATAGGGGAAGATGGACCCAGTACTTC
CDR3 protein: CASSIAWDRDRGRWTQYF
V gene: TRBV19
clone size: NA
J gene: TRBJ2-5
D gene: TRBD1

CDR3 DNA: TGCAGTGCTTCACCCCCCCCCTATGGCTACACCTTC
CDR3 protein: CSASPPPYGYTF
V gene: TRBV20-1
clone size: NA
J gene: TRBJ1-2
D gene: NA

CDR3 DNA: TGTGCCAGCAGTTTGTTAGGAGCGGGGCTAAGCACAGATACGCAGTATTTT
CDR3 protein: CASSLLGAGLSTDTQYF
V gene: TRBV28
clone size: many
J gene: TRBJ2-3
D gene: TRBD2

CDR3 DNA: TGCAGTGCTAGAGAAGCGCTAGTCCCGTGGGAGCAGTACTTC
CDR3 protein: CSAREALVPWEQYF
V gene: TRBV20-1
clone size: many
J gene: TRBJ2-7
D gene: NA

CDR3 DNA: TGCAGCGCTTTGACTCCGGGACTAGCGGACAATGAGCAGTTCTTC
CDR3 protein: CSALTPGLADNEQFF
V gene: TRBV29-1
clone size: NA
J gene: TRBJ2-1
D gene: TRBD2

CDR3 DNA: TGCAGCGTCGGGACTAGCGGAACCTACGAGCAGTACTTC
CDR3 protein: CSVGTSGTYEQYF
V gene: TRBV29-1
clone size: many
J gene: TRBJ2-7
D gene: TRBD2

CDR3 DNA: TGTGCCAGCAGCTCCGGGACAGGGATCAATGAGCAGTTCTTC
CDR3 protein: CASSSGTGINEQFF
V gene: TRBV12-3/TRBV12-4
clone size: many
J gene: TRBJ2-1
D gene: TRBD1

CDR3 DNA: TGTGCCAGCAGTGTCGGGACTAGGAATGGTGAGCAGTTCTTC
CDR3 protein: CASSVGTRNGEQFF
V gene: TRBV28
clone size: many
J gene: TRBJ2-1
D gene: TRBD2

CDR3 DNA: TGTGCCAGCAGTCCCGTGGGGCTAGCGCCCTCCCAGGGGCAGTTCTTC
CDR3 protein: CASSPVGLAPSQGQFF
V gene: TRBV11-2
clone size: many
J gene: TRBJ2-1
D gene: NA

CDR3 DNA: TGTGCCAGCAGGCGGGGAGGGGTAGGCCACAATGAGCAGTTCTTC
CDR3 protein: CASRRGGVGHNEQFF
V gene: TRBV28
clone size: NA
J gene: TRBJ2-1
D gene: TRBD2

CDR3 DNA: TGTGCCAGCGGGACTAGCGATACGTACGAGCAGTACTTC
CDR3 protein: CASGTSDTYEQYF
V gene: TRBV11-2
clone size: many
J gene: TRBJ2-7
D gene: TRBD2

CDR3 DNA: NA
CDR3 protein: CASSFYICSASGASGTNTQYF
V gene: TRBV5-1
clone size: NA
J gene: TRBJ2-3
D gene: NA

CDR3 DNA: TGTGCCAGCAGCACCCAGGGAGGTAGCAATCAGCCCCAGCATTTT
CDR3 protein: CASSTQGGSNQPQHF
V gene: TRBV5-5
clone size: many
J gene: TRBJ1-5
D gene: NA

CDR3 DNA: TGCGCCAGCAGCTTTAGCACAGGTATCGCGAACACCGGGGAGCTGTTTTTT
CDR3 protein: CASSFSTGIANTGELFF
V gene: TRBV5-1
clone size: many
J gene: TRBJ2-2
D gene: NA

CDR3 DNA: TGCGCCAGCAGGCAAGACCGGGGCTGGGAGCAGTACTTC
CDR3 protein: CASRQDRGWEQYF
V gene: TRBV4-1
clone size: few
J gene: TRBJ2-7
D gene: NA

CDR3 DNA: TGTGCCTGGAGTTCCGACAGGGGGGGTTTGAGCAATCAGCCCCAGCATTTT
CDR3 protein: CAWSSDRGGLSNQPQHF
V gene: TRBV30
clone size: few
J gene: TRBJ1-5
D gene: TRBD1

CDR3 DNA: TGTGCCAGCTCATCGCAGACAGCTAACTATGGCTACACCTTC
CDR3 protein: CASSSQTANYGYTF
V gene: TRBV18
clone size: many
J gene: TRBJ1-2
D gene: NA

CDR3 DNA: TGTGCCAGCAGCTTAGGGACTAGCGGGAGAGAGCAGTTCTTC
CDR3 protein: CASSLGTSGREQFF
V gene: TRBV7-9
clone size: few
J gene: TRBJ2-1
D gene: TRBD2

CDR3 DNA: TGTGCCAGCAGCGTAGGTCCGCGAGGGTCCGGGCAAGAGACCCAGTACTTC
CDR3 protein: CASSVGPRGSGQETQYF
V gene: TRBV28
clone size: NA
J gene: TRBJ2-5
D gene: NA

CDR3 DNA: TGTGCCAGCAGCTCCCAAGGACTAGCGGGAATATACACCGGGGAGCTGTTTTTT
CDR3 protein: CASSSQGLAGIYTGELFF
V gene: TRBV7-2
clone size: few
J gene: TRBJ2-2
D gene: TRBD2

CDR3 DNA: TGTGCCAGCAGTTACCCGGGGGACGAGCAGTACTTC
CDR3 protein: CASSYPGDEQYF
V gene: TRBV28
clone size: many
J gene: TRBJ2-7
D gene: NA

CDR3 DNA: TGTGCCAGCAGGGAGACTAGCGCGAACACCGGGGAGCTGTTTTTT
CDR3 protein: CASRETSANTGELFF
V gene: TRBV2
clone size: NA
J gene: TRBJ2-2
D gene: TRBD2

CDR3 DNA: TGTGCCAGCAGCGACGGGAGGGGACACAACTATGGCTACACCTTC
CDR3 protein: CASSDGRGHNYGYTF
V gene: TRBV11-2
clone size: many
J gene: TRBJ1-2
D gene: NA

CDR3 DNA: TGTGCCAGCTCACCCCCGAATACAGGGAGGGATGGCTACACCTTC
CDR3 protein: CASSPPNTGRDGYTF
V gene: TRBV18
clone size: NA
J gene: TRBJ1-2
D gene: NA

CDR3 DNA: TGTGCCAGCAGCTCGACAGGGACCCCCCAAGAGACCCAGTACTTC
CDR3 protein: CASSSTGTPQETQYF
V gene: TRBV6-1
clone size: many
J gene: TRBJ2-5
D gene: TRBD1

CDR3 DNA: TGTGCCAGCAGTTCTAGCGGGGGGCTTTACGAGCAGTACTTC
CDR3 protein: CASSSSGGLYEQYF
V gene: TRBV12-3/TRBV12-4
clone size: NA
J gene: TRBJ2-7
D gene: TRBD2

CDR3 DNA: TGCAGTGCTAGAGGGGCGCGGACCGGCGCCTCCTACGAGCAGTACTTC
CDR3 protein: CSARGARTGASYEQYF
V gene: TRBV20-1
clone size: many
J gene: TRBJ2-7
D gene: NA

CDR3 DNA: TGTGCCAGCAGCCGTCCGCGGGGAGCTGGATACAATGAGCAGTTCTTC
CDR3 protein: CASSRPRGAGYNEQFF
V gene: TRBV11-2
clone size: many
J gene: TRBJ2-1
D gene: NA

CDR3 DNA: TGTGCCAGCAGTTGGACAGGGCGGACTGAAGCTTTCTTT
CDR3 protein: CASSWTGRTEAFF
V gene: TRBV27
clone size: few
J gene: TRBJ1-1
D gene: TRBD1

CDR3 DNA: TGTGCCAGCAGGAGGGACGGAGACAATGAGCAGTTCTTC
CDR3 protein: CASRRDGDNEQFF
V gene: TRBV2
clone size: NA
J gene: TRBJ2-1
D gene: NA

CDR3 DNA: TGTGCCAGCTCACCAGACAGGGACGGGGGTCAGCCCCAGCATTTT
CDR3 protein: CASSPDRDGGQPQHF
V gene: TRBV18
clone size: many
J gene: TRBJ1-5
D gene: TRBD1

CDR3 DNA: TGTGCCAGCAGGGAGCGGTCTGGCTCCTACAATGAGCAGTTCTTC
CDR3 protein: CASRERSGSYNEQFF
V gene: TRBV2
clone size: many
J gene: TRBJ2-1
D gene: NA

CDR3 DNA: TGCAGTGCTACAGGGACTAGCGGGAGTGTAAGCTACGAGCAGTACTTC
CDR3 protein: CSATGTSGSVSYEQYF
V gene: TRBV20-1
clone size: many
J gene: TRBJ2-7
D gene: TRBD2

CDR3 DNA: TGTGCCAGCAGTTTATTTGGGAGGGGGGGGGACAATCAGCCCCAGCATTTT
CDR3 protein: CASSLFGRGGDNQPQHF
V gene: TRBV12-3/TRBV12-4
clone size: NA
J gene: TRBJ1-5
D gene: NA

CDR3 DNA: TGCAGTGCTAGAGACAGGTCCCGGAACACTGAAGCTTTCTTT
CDR3 protein: CSARDRSRNTEAFF
V gene: TRBV20-1
clone size: many
J gene: TRBJ1-1
D gene: NA

CDR3 DNA: TGTGCCAGCAGTGACAGGGGGAATCTGGATACGCAGTATTTT
CDR3 protein: CASSDRGNLDTQYF
V gene: TRBV6-1
clone size: few
J gene: TRBJ2-3
D gene: TRBD1

CDR3 DNA: TGCGCCAGCAGCTTGCGCCGGGGCCCGGGCACCGGGGAGCTGTTTTTT
CDR3 protein: CASSLRRGPGTGELFF
V gene: TRBV5-1
clone size: NA
J gene: TRBJ2-2
D gene: NA

CDR3 DNA: TGTGCCAGCAGCTTGTTCGGCATCACTGGAAACACCATATATTTT
CDR3 protein: CASSLFGITGNTIYF
V gene: TRBV5-6
clone size: few
J gene: TRBJ1-3
D gene: NA

CDR3 DNA: TGTGCCAGCAGCTTCCAGGGGGGGTCTGGCTACACCTTC
CDR3 protein: CASSFQGGSGYTF
V gene: TRBV7-8
clone size: NA
J gene: TRBJ1-2
D gene: TRBD1

CDR3 DNA: TGTGCCAGCAGTAGAGGGGCGCAGGAGACCCAGTACTTC
CDR3 protein: CASSRGAQETQYF
V gene: TRBV7-2
clone size: many
J gene: TRBJ2-5
D gene: NA

CDR3 DNA: TGTGCCAGCACCCGGACATCCTCCTACAATGAGCAGTTCTTC
CDR3 protein: CASTRTSSYNEQFF
V gene: TRBV12-3/TRBV12-4
clone size: few
J gene: TRBJ2-1
D gene: NA